The sequence of this T cell receptor beta chain was determined in a study of blood T cell repertoires in COVID-19. Overall study context: The study drew acute and convalescent COVID-19 samples from the United States, Italy and Spain. T cells, B-cell-depleted T cells, or PBMCs supplied cDNA or gDNA.

CDR1 is SGHAT and CDR2 is FQNNGV in the germline V gene. The V and J ends lost 5 bases and 2 bases, in that order; junction bases with no gene match: 9. CDR3 length: 17 residues. Per the authors' pipeline: Estimation of nucleated cell counts was performed using reference gene primer amplification. The repertoire was sequenced with immunoSEQ multiplex PCR; TCRdb's copy has only in-frame clones and lacks some. The V and J calls and clone size are taken from that table; D and trimming were inferred from the DNA. The sample yields some 150,000 clones, roughly 82% seen once. This TCR was sampled from a woman aged 50 to 60 with acute or convalescent COVID-19. The chain has TRBV11-2 and TRBJ2-7; 13 positions agree with TRBD2. Sequencing was done on a sample of peripheral blood. The CDR3 DNA reads TGTGCCAGCAGCGGCCGGACTAGCGGGGGCAAACCCTACGAGCAGTACTTC. Translated, it gives CASSGRTSGGKPYEQYF.